This TCR beta chain was obtained from a study of T cell repertoires in cytomegalovirus infection. TCRdb itself ran the reads through MiXCR, one entry per CDR3 protein. Of 150,000 to 200,000 distinct CDR3 sequences in the sample, roughly a sixth were seen once. There are a few counts of this clonotype. Trimming took off 5 bases at V and 4 bases at J, with 15 bases between the two ends. The germline V gene has CDR1 SNHLY and CDR2 FYNNEI. The CDR3 consists of 14 residues. What was sequenced was CD8+ T cells from PBMCs. The chain combines TRBV2 with TRBJ2-7; D may be TRBD1 (5 bases). The clonotype comes from a human donor in good health (CMV status not recorded). Some clones in this sample may be carry-over from other donors' samples. CDR3 amino acids: CASSTKGNRYEQYF. The CDR3 nucleotides read TGTGCCAGCAGTACTAAGGGGAACCGGTACGAGCAGTACTTC.